The 25 T cell receptor beta chains reported below all come from one sample, sequenced in a study of T cells in Graves' hyperthyroidism and ophthalmopathy. There were TCR beta CDR3 regions amplified from RNA transcripts. First-round RT-PCR of the TCR CDR3 relied on the HTBI primer set. TCRdb re-called the multiplex PCR reads with MiXCR, one entry per CDR3 protein. The sample consists of under 500,000 distinct CDR3 sequences, over 12% of them appearing once. Specimen: blood. The receptors were sampled from a man aged 50 or older with Graves' ophthalmopathy.

This clonotype was picked up a small number of times. This chain links TRBV5-1 with TRBJ2-1; TRBD2 agrees at 10 bases. CDR1 and CDR2 (germline): SGHRS, YFSETQ. After removal of 5 bases from V and 9 bases from J, the junction contained 5 bases not matched to a gene. The CDR3 covers 13 residues. DNA for the CDR3: TGCGCCAGCAGGCTAGCGGGAGCGGGTGAGCAGTTCTTC. Translating it yields CASRLAGAGEQFF.

The chain carries TRBV7-8 and TRBJ1-4; D is unresolved. The germline V gene has CDR1 SGHVS and CDR2 FQNEAQ. Trimming pared 4 bases from V and 3 bases from J, leaving 18 bases between. CDR3 length: 17 amino acids. CDR3: CASSSVGVRLANEKLFF. The CDR3 DNA reads TGTGCCAGCAGCTCAGTGGGTGTTCGCTTAGCTAATGAAAAACTGTTTTTT.

This clonotype was observed a few times. The rearrangement joins TRBV20-1 to TRBJ2-2, with 11 bases fitting TRBD2. Germline CDR1 reads DFQATT; CDR2 reads SNEGSKA (reference sequence). The V gene end was trimmed by 6 bases and the J gene end by 5 bases; junction bases not matched to a gene: 14. CDR3 length: 17 residues. CDR3 region: CSAKRTSGSRATGELFF. DNA for the CDR3: TGCAGTGCCAAAAGGACTAGCGGGTCCAGAGCTACCGGGGAGCTGTTTTTT.

This clonotype was seen many times. The chain is built from TRBV5-1 and TRBJ2-2; TRBD2 is a possible D gene (6 bases). The CDR3 consists of 14 residues. CDR1 SGHRS and CDR2 YFSETQ come from the germline V gene. The V and J ends lost 3 bases and 4 bases respectively, with 10 bases between them. The CDR3 here is CASSWDGSTGELFF. CDR3 coding DNA: TGCGCCAGCAGCTGGGACGGGAGCACCGGGGAGCTGTTTTTT.

This clonotype occurred many times. The V and J genes are TRBV12-3 or TRBV12-4 and TRBJ2-1; 8 nucleotides line up with TRBD2. This CDR3 has 13 amino acids. V lost 8 bases, J lost 10 bases, and 10 bases stayed unmatched. The CDR3 loop is CASGGTIAGEQFF. Written as DNA, the CDR3 is TGTGCCAGCGGGGGGACCATAGCGGGGGAGCAGTTCTTC.

This clonotype was seen ten or more times. The chain links TRBV13 to TRBJ2-3, with 11 bases identical to TRBD2. Per germline, CDR1 PRHDT and CDR2 FYEKMQ (reference sequence). The CDR3 has 15 amino acids. J lost 2 bases, V lost 4 bases, and 2 bases had no gene match. The CDR3, as DNA: TGTGCCAGCAGCTCACTAGCGGGAGACACAGATACGCAGTATTTT. Translation: CASSSLAGDTDTQYF.

In its sample, this clonotype was seen once. Germline and junction disagree at one end, which may indicate a read error. The chain links TRBV7-9 to TRBJ2-7, with unresolved D. The CDR3 covers 12 residues. CDR1 and CDR2 (germline): SEHNR, FQNEAQ (reference sequence). CDR3 in DNA: TGTGCCAGCAGCACACAAAATTACGGGCAGTACTTC. Translating it yields CASSTQNYGQYF.

The rearrangement joins TRBV19 to TRBJ2-3, with 12 bases aligning to TRBD2. This CDR3 contains 17 residues. Germline assignment: CDR1 LNHDA and CDR2 SQIVND (reference sequence). V dropped 6 bases and J dropped 2; count of bases not matched to a gene: 9. CDR3 residues: CASRTPGLAGPTDTQYF. In DNA, the CDR3 is TGTGCCAGTAGGACTCCCGGACTAGCGGGGCCCACAGATACGCAGTATTTT.

The sample holds many counts of this clonotype. V and J are TRBV11-3 and TRBJ2-1, with 10 bases lining up with TRBD2. The V gene end was trimmed by 5 bases and the J gene end by 4 bases; junction bases not matched to a gene: 8. Germline V gene lookup returns CDR1 SGHNT and CDR2 YENEEA. This CDR3 has 16 amino acids. The CDR3 here is CASSTILLAGYNEQFF. DNA of the CDR3: TGTGCCAGCAGCACGATCCTACTAGCGGGGTACAATGAGCAGTTCTTC.

In the case of this clonotype: Given a much more abundant clone one base away, this may be a read error. The chain employs TRBV7-9 and TRBJ2-5; a weak D match, TRBD2 (5 bases). From germline, CDR1 is SEHNR and CDR2 FQNEAQ (reference sequence). This CDR3 has 15 residues. CDR3 DNA: TGTGCCGGCAGCTTAGCGAGAAGGACGCAAGAGACCCAGTACTTC. Translating gives CAGSLARRTQETQYF.

This clonotype was seen many times. The CDR3 nucleotides read TGTGCCAGCAGCTTTTTAGCGGGAGGGTACAATGAGCAGTTCTTC. Encoded protein: CASSFLAGGYNEQFF. V is TRBV11-2 and J is TRBJ2-1, with 11 positions matching TRBD2. Looked up from germline, CDR1 is SGHAT and CDR2 is FQNNGV. The CDR3 runs to 15 residues. J gave up 4 bases and V 3 bases, and 2 bases lay outside the gene matches.

The V call is TRBV29-1, the J call TRBJ2-7, with 8 bases that match TRBD2. The germline V gene encodes CDR1 SQVTM and CDR2 ANQGSEA. This CDR3 has 13 amino acids. This CDR3 is CSGASGSGYEQYF. The CDR3, as DNA: TGCAGTGGCGCCAGCGGGAGTGGCTACGAGCAGTACTTC.

This clonotype was seen repeatedly, ten times or more. The gene calls are TRBV2 and TRBJ2-7, with D perhaps being TRBD1 or TRBD2 (6 bases each). The CDR3 totals 19 residues. CDR1 is SNHLY, CDR2 FYNNEI, per germline. Trimming stripped 5 bases from V and 5 bases from J, with 31 bases between. CDR3 nucleotides: TGTGCCAGCAGTTCGGAGGGGGACGGACTCCGGGAGTTTACCCACGAGCAGTACTTC. Translated: CASSSEGDGLREFTHEQYF.

In its sample, this clonotype was seen many times. V usage is TRBV9 and J usage is TRBJ2-5; the match to TRBD2 covers 13 bases. This CDR3 contains 18 residues. After removal of 4 bases from V and 2 bases from J, the junction contained 11 bases not matched to a gene. Per the germline V gene, CDR1 is SGDLS and CDR2 is YYNGEE. In DNA form, the CDR3 reads TGTGCCAGCAGCCCTTGGCGACTAGCGGGAGGTCCGCAAGAGACCCAGTACTTC. Its translation: CASSPWRLAGGPQETQYF.

Many counts were recorded for this clonotype. DNA of the CDR3: TGTGCCAGCAGTTTAGGGGAGCGGGGGTCTTTAACTGAAGCTTTCTTT. Its translation: CASSLGERGSLTEAFF. The chain joins TRBV28 to TRBJ1-1, with a possible D match to TRBD1 (5 bases). In germline, CDR1 is MDHEN, CDR2 SYDVKM. The V gene lost 2 bases and the J gene lost 5 bases, with 18 bases spanning the gap. The length of the CDR3 is 16 residues.

This clonotype was seen many times. V usage is TRBV3-1 and J usage is TRBJ2-3; D perhaps matches TRBD2 (5 bases). Germline CDR1 and CDR2: LGHDT and YNNKEL (reference sequence). V shed 1 base and J shed 2 bases, with 10 bases lying between them. The CDR3 covers 15 residues. The CDR3 spells CASSQVADSTDTQYF. CDR3 coding DNA: TGTGCCAGCAGCCAAGTGGCGGACTCCACAGATACGCAGTATTTT.

The CDR3 DNA is TGTGCCAGCAGTCCGCGGGAGAACACTGAAGCTTTCTTT. It translates to CASSPRENTEAFF. The gene calls are TRBV27 and TRBJ1-1; no firm D call. Per the germline V gene, CDR1 is MNHEY and CDR2 is SMNVEV (reference sequence). The CDR3 is made up of 13 amino acids. With 5 bases removed from V and 1 base from J, the gap between germline ends came to 8 bases.

There are many counts of this clonotype. V usage is TRBV3-1 and J usage is TRBJ2-5; D uncertain. The V end lost 6 bases, the J end lost 5 bases, and 10 bases lay between the germline ends. Germline lookup yields CDR1 LGHDT and CDR2 YNNKEL (reference sequence). The CDR3 consists of 12 residues. The CDR3 DNA follows: TGTGCCAGCAGGCCTGCCGGGGAGACCCAGTACTTC. Protein: CASRPAGETQYF.

This clonotype was counted at least ten times. The rearrangement joins TRBV2 to TRBJ2-7, with a weak D call TRBD1 (6 bases). Per the germline V gene, CDR1 is SNHLY and CDR2 is FYNNEI. The CDR3 totals 15 residues. Deletions cut 6 bases from V and 0 bases from J, with 15 bases between. The CDR3 DNA reads as TGTGCCAGCAGGGGACCTACAGGGCCCTCCTACGAGCAGTACTTC. Translation: CASRGPTGPSYEQYF.

The J gene is TRBJ1-5, the V gene TRBV27; no clear D gene. The CDR3 covers 14 residues. Germline V gives CDR1 MNHEY, CDR2 SMNVEV (reference sequence). Trimming stripped 6 bases from V and 1 base from J, with 10 bases between. Written as DNA, the CDR3 is TGTGCCAGCAGCCCACAAAGGAGCAATCAGCCCCAGCATTTT. Translating it yields CASSPQRSNQPQHF.

The table lists this clonotype with a few counts. V gene TRBV28 combines with J gene TRBJ2-2; 8 nucleotides match TRBD1. This CDR3 has 18 amino acids. Germline CDR1 reads MDHEN; CDR2 reads SYDVKM. The ends lost 6 bases at V and 4 bases at J; junction bases unmatched: 16. The CDR3 protein is CASSPPLPGTGFTGELFF. The CDR3 nucleotides read TGTGCCAGCAGCCCCCCACTCCCCGGGACAGGATTCACCGGGGAGCTGTTTTTT.

The J gene is TRBJ2-1, the V gene TRBV20-1; 7 nucleotides agree with TRBD2. CDR1 DFQATT and CDR2 SNEGSKA come from the germline V gene (reference sequence). V dropped 3 bases and J dropped 5; count of bases not matched to a gene: 4. This CDR3 contains 13 residues. For the CDR3, the DNA is TGCAGTGCTAGCCGCGCGGGAGACAATGAGCAGTTCTTC. Its protein is CSASRAGDNEQFF.

The rearrangement uses TRBV29-1 and TRBJ1-1; perhaps TRBD1 as D (5 bases). Germline lookup yields CDR1 SQVTM and CDR2 ANQGSEA. V was shortened by 0 bases and J by 4 bases, with 9 bases between the two germline ends. The CDR3 covers 13 residues. CDR3 residues: CSVEDSGLTEAFF. The CDR3 DNA reads as TGCAGCGTTGAAGATTCAGGGCTCACTGAAGCTTTCTTT.

Many counts were recorded for this clonotype. The genes are TRBV7-2 and TRBJ2-1; 9 nucleotides agree with TRBD2. Germline loops: CDR1 SGHTA, CDR2 FQGNSA. The CDR3 loop spans 15 amino acids. J lost 5 bases, V lost 5 bases, and 7 bases had no gene match. The CDR3 is CASSQRLADNNEQFF. CDR3 sequence (DNA): TGTGCCAGCAGCCAGCGACTAGCGGACAACAATGAGCAGTTCTTC.

The chain combines TRBV20-1 with TRBJ2-3; 11 bases are a match to TRBD2. Germline V gene data show CDR1 as DFQATT and CDR2 as SNEGSKA (reference sequence). The CDR3 has 18 amino acids. Germline trimming cut 1 base from V and 5 bases from J; bases unmatched to any gene: 14. The CDR3 sequence is CSARAHRQLAGELDTQYF. For the CDR3, the DNA is TGCAGTGCTAGAGCCCACCGACAACTAGCGGGAGAGTTAGATACGCAGTATTTT.